The source of this T cell receptor (beta chain) is a study of Ad26.COV2.S vaccination and SARS-CoV-2 variants. Trimming pared 6 bases from V and 1 base from J, leaving 12 bases between. CDR3 size: 14 residues. Per the germline V gene, CDR1 is SNHLY and CDR2 is FYNNEI. Study outcomes and limitations: Possibly, TCR breadth and depth analyses underestimated total T cell responses. Breadth, reportedly substantial, characterized the spike-specific CD8+ and CD4+ T cell responses after vaccination.

TCRdb keeps only in-frame clones here, not all; method: immunoSEQ multiplex PCR. The sample carries approximately 140,000 clones, 75% to 90% recorded once. In the case of this clone: Antigen: not known.

Material: peripheral blood, obtained after recovery from COVID-19. This rearrangement joins TRBV2 to TRBJ1-1; possibly TRBD1 for D (5 bases). This clonotype originated in a human donor who had recovered from COVID-19. The CDR3 reads CASRTRGGNTEAFF. The CDR3, as DNA: TGTGCCAGCAGGACGAGGGGCGGGAACACTGAAGCTTTCTTT.